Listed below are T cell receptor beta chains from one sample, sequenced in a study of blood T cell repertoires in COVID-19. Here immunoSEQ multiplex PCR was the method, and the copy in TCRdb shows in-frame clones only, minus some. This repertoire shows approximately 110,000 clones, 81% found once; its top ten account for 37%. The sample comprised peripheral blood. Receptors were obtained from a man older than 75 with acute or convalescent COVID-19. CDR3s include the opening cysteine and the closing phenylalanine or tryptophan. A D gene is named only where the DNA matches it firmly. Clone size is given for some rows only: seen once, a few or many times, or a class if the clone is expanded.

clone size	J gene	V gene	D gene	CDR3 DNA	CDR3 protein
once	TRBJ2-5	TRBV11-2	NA	TGTGCCAGCAGCTTAGATCCGGACAGCAGCCAAGAGACCCAGTACTTC	CASSLDPDSSQETQYF
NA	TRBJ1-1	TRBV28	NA	TGTGCCAGTGGAGGGTGGGGGGAAGTGAACACTGAAGCTTTCTTT	CASGGWGEVNTEAFF
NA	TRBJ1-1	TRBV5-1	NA	TGCGCCAGCAGCCCCGGGGGGTTCACTGCAGCTTTCTTT	CASSPGGFTAAFF
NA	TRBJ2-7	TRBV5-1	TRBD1	TGCGCCAGCAGCTTGGAGACAGGGGCAAACGAGCAGTACTTC	CASSLETGANEQYF
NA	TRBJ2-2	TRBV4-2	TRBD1	TGTGCCAGCAGCCAAGTTGGGACAGGACTAAGGGGCGGGGAGCTGTTTTTT	CASSQVGTGLRGGELFF
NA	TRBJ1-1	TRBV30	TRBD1	TGTGCCTGGAGTAGAACAGGGGCTTTGAACACTGAAGCTTTCTTT	CAWSRTGALNTEAFF
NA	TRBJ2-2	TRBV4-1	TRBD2	TGCGCCAGCAGCCAGTCATCGAGCGGGTCGGGAGGGAACACCGGGGAGCTGTTTTTT	CASSQSSSGSGGNTGELFF
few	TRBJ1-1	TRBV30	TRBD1	TGTGCCTGGAGTGTAGGGACAGGGAACACTGAAGCTTTCTTT	CAWSVGTGNTEAFF
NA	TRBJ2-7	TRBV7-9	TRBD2	TGTGCCAGCAGCTTAGGAGGGAGCGGGAGGGGTTCCTACGAGCAGTACTTC	CASSLGGSGRGSYEQYF
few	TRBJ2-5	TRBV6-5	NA	TGTGCCAGCAGGACCACGCAGGGCCTCCAAGAGACCCAGTACTTC	CASRTTQGLQETQYF
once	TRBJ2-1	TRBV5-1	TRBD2	TGCGCCAGCAGCCTATCACTAGCGGGTACCTACAATGAGCAGTTCTTC	CASSLSLAGTYNEQFF
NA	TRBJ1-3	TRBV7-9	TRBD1	TGTGCCAGCAGCTTAGGTTTGACAGGGGGCTCCTTGACTGGAAACACCATATATTTT	CASSLGLTGGSLTGNTIYF
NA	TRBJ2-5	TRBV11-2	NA	TGTGCCAGCAGGGACATGGAGACCCAGTACTTC	CASRDMETQYF
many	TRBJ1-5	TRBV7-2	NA	TGTGCCAGCAGCTCTGGAACAGGCAATCAGCCCCAGCATTTT	CASSSGTGNQPQHF
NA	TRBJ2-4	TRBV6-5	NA	TGTGCCAGCAGGAAAGATTCTTGGGGGGACATTCAGTACTTC	CASRKDSWGDIQYF
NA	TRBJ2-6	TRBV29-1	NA	TGCAGCGTTCGTTACTCTGGGGCCAACGTCCTGACTTTC	CSVRYSGANVLTF
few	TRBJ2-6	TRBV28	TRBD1	TGTGCCAGCAGACGACAGGGGCACCCTGGGGCCAACGTCCTGACTTTC	CASRRQGHPGANVLTF
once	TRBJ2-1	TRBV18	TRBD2	TGTGCCAGCTCGGGACTAGCGGGAGGCCGTAATGAGCAGTTCTTC	CASSGLAGGRNEQFF